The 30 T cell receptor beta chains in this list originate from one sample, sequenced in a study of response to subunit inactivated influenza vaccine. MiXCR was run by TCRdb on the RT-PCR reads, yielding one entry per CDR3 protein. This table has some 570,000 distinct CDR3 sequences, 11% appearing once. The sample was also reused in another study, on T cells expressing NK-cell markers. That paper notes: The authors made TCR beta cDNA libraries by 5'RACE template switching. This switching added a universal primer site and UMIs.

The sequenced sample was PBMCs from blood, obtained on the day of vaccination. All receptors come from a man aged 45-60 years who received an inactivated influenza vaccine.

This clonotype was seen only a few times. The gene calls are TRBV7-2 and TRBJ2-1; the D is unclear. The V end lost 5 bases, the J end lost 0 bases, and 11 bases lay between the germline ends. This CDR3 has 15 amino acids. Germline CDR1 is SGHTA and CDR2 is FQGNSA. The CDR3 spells CASSLQSGSYNEQFF. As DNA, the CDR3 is TGTGCCAGCAGCCTCCAAAGTGGCTCCTACAATGAGCAGTTCTTC.

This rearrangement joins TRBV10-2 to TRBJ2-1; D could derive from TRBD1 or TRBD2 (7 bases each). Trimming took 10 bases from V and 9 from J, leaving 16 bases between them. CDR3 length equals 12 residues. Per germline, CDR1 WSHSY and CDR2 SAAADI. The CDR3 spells CATRGGEGEQFF. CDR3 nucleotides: TGCGCCACCAGGGGGGGGGAAGGTGAGCAGTTCTTC.

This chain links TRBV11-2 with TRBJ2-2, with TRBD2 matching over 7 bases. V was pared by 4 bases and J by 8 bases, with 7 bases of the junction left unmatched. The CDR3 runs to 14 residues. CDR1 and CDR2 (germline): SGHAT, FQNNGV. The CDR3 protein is CASSSRTSLGELFF. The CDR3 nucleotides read TGTGCCAGCAGCTCTCGGACTAGTCTTGGGGAGCTGTTTTTT.

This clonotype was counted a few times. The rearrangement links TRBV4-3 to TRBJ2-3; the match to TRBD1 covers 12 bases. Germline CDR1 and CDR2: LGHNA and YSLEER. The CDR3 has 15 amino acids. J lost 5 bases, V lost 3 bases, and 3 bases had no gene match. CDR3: CASSQGQGAGDTQYF. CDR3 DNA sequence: TGCGCCAGCAGCCAGGGACAGGGGGCTGGAGATACGCAGTATTTT.

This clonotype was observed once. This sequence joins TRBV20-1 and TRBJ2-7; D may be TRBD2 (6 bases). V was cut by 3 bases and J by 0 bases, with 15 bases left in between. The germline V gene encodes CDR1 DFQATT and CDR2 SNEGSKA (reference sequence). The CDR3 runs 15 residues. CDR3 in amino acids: CSARVFSGYSYEQYF. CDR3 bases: TGCAGTGCTAGGGTTTTTAGCGGATACTCCTACGAGCAGTACTTC.

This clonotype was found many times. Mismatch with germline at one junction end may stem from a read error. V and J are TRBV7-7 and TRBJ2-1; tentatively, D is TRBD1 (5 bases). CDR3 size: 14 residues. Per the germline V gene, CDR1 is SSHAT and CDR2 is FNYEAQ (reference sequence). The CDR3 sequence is CASSLLLEQAEQFF. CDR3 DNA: TGTGCTAGCAGCTTATTATTAGAACAGGCCGAGCAGTTCTTC.

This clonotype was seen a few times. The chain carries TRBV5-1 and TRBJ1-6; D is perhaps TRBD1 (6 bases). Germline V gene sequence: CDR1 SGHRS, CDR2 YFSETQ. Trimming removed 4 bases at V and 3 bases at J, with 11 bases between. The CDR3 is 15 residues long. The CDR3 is CASSADSNYNSPLHF. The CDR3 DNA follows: TGCGCCAGCAGCGCGGACAGCAACTATAATTCACCCCTCCACTTT.

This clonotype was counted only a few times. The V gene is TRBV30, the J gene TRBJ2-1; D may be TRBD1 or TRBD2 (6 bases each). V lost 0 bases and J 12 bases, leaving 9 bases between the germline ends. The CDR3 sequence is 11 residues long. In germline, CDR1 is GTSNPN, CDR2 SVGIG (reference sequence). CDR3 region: CAWSVQGGQFF. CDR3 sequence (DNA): TGTGCCTGGAGTGTACAGGGAGGGCAGTTCTTC.

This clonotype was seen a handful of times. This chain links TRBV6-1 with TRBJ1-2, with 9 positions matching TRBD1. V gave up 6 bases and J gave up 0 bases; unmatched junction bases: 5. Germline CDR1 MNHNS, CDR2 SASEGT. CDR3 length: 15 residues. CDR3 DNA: TGTGCCAGCAGAAGACAGGGGGGAGCTAACTATGGCTACACCTTC. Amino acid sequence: CASRRQGGANYGYTF.

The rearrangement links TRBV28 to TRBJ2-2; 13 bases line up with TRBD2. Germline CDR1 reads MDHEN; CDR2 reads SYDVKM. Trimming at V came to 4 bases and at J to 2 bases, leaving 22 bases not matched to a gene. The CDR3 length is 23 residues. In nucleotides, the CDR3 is TGTGCCAGCAGTTCCGAGCTATGGACTAGCGGGGGCCAACTCTACACAAACACCGGGGAGCTGTTTTTT. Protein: CASSSELWTSGGQLYTNTGELFF.

Here the CDR3 reads CASSQDAQGYVGYTF. Here the CDR3 DNA reads TGTGCCAGCAGCCAAGATGCACAGGGATATGTTGGCTACACCTTC. The chain is built from TRBV3-1 and TRBJ1-2, with a tentative D call TRBD1 (6 bases). V shed 0 bases and J shed 7 bases, with 15 bases lying between them. This CDR3 is built from 15 residues. The germline CDR1 and CDR2 sequences are LGHDT and YNNKEL (reference sequence).

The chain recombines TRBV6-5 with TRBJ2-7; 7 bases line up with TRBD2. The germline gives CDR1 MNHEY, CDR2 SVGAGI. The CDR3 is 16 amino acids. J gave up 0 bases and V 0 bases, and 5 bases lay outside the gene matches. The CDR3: CASSYSPGDYSYEQYF. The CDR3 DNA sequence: TGTGCCAGCAGTTACTCACCTGGGGACTACTCCTACGAGCAGTACTTC.

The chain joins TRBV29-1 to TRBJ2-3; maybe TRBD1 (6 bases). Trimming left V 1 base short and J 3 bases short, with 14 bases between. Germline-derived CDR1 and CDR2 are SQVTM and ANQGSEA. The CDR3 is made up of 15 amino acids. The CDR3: CSVEAVRTETDTQYF. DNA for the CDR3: TGCAGCGTTGAAGCGGTGAGGACAGAAACAGATACGCAGTATTTT.

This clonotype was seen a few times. This chain's CDR3 is CASSQDTQYF. The DNA of the CDR3 is TGTGCCAGCAGCCAAGATACGCAGTATTTT. The genes are TRBV7-9 and TRBJ2-3; D call uncertain. The germline V gene encodes CDR1 SEHNR and CDR2 FQNEAQ (reference sequence). This CDR3 has 10 residues. V shed 5 bases and J shed 5 bases, with 2 bases lying between them.

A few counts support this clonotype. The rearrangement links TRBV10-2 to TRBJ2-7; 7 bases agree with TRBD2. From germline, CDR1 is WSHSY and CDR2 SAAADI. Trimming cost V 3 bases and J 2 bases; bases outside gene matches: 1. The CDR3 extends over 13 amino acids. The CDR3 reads CASSDAGAYEQYF. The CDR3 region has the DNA TGCGCCAGCAGTGATGCGGGGGCCTACGAGCAGTACTTC.

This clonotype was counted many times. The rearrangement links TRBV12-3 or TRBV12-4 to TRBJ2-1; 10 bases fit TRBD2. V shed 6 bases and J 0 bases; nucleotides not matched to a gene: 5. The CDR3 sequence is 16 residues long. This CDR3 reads CASRGLAADSYNEQFF. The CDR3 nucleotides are TGTGCCAGCAGAGGACTAGCGGCAGACTCCTACAATGAGCAGTTCTTC.

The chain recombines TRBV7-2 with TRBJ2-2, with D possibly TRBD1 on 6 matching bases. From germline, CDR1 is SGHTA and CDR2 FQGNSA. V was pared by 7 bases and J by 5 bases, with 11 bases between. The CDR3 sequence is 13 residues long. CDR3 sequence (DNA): TGTGCCAGCACCAGGGACACTACCGGGGAGCTGTTTTTT. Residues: CASTRDTTGELFF.

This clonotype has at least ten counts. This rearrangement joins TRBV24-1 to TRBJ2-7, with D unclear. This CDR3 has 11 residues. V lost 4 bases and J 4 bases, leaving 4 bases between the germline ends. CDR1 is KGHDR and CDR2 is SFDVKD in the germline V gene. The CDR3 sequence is CATSDGYEQYF. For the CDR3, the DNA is TGTGCCACCAGTGACGGATACGAGCAGTACTTC.

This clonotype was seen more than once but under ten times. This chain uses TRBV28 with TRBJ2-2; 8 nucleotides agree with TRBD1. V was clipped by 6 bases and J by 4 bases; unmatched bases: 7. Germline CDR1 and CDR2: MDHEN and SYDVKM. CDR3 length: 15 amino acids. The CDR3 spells CASSSRDRSTGELFF. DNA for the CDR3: TGTGCCAGCAGCTCGCGGGACAGGTCCACCGGGGAGCTGTTTTTT. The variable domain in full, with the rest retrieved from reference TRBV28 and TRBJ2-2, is DVKVTQSSRYLVKRTGEKVFLECVQDMDHENMFWYRQDPGLGLRLIYFSYDVKMKEKGDIPEGYSVSREKKERFSLILESASTNQTSMYLCASSSRDRSTGELFFGEGSRLTVL.

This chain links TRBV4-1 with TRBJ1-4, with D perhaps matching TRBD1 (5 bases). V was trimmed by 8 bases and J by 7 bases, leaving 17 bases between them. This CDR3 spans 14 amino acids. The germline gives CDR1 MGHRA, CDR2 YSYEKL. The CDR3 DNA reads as TGCGCCAGCTCATTGAGGGCAGGGAGTGAAAAACTGTTTTTT. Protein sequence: CASSLRAGSEKLFF.

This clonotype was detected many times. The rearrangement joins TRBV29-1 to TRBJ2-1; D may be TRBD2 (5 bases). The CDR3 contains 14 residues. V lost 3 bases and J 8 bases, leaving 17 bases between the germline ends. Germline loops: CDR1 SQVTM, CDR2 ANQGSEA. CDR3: CSVDGAGNTHEQFF. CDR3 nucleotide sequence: TGCAGCGTTGACGGCGCGGGCAACACCCATGAGCAGTTCTTC.

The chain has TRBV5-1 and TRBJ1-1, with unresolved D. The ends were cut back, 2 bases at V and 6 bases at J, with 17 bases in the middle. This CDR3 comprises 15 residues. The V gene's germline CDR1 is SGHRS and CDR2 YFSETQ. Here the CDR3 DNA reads TGCGCCAGCAGCTTTACGTTAGGTAATTTCGCTGAAGCTTTCTTT. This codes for CASSFTLGNFAEAFF.

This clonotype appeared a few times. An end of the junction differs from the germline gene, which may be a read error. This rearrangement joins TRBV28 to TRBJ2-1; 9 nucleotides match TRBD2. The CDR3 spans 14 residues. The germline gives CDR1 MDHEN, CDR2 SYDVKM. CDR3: CASSFNSGGARAGF. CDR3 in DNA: TGTGCCAGCAGTTTTAATAGCGGGGGCGCCAGGGCAGGCTTC.

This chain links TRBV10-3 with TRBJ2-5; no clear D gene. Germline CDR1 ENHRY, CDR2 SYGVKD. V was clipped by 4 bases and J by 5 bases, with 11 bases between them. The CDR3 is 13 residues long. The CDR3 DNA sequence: TGTGCCATCAGTGGACGAGATTCCGAGACCCAGTACTTC. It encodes CAISGRDSETQYF.

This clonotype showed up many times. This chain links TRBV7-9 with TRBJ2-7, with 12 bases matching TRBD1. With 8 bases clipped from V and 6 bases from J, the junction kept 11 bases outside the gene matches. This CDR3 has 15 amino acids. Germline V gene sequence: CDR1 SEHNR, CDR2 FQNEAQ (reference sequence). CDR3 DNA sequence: TGTGCCAGCTCCGTTATAGGGACAGGGGGCAGCGAGCAGTACTTC. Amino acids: CASSVIGTGGSEQYF.

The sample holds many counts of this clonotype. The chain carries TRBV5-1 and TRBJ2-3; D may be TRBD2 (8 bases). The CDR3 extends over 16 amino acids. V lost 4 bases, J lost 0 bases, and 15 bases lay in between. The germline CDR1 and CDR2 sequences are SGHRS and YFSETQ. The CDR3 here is CASSEGASGSTDTQYF. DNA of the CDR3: TGCGCCAGCAGCGAGGGGGCTAGCGGGAGCACAGATACGCAGTATTTT.

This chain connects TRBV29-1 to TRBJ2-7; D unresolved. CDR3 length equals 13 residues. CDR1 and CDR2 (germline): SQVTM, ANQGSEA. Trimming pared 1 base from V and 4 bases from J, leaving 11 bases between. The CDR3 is CSVEVDLTYEQYF. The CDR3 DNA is TGCAGCGTTGAAGTTGATTTGACATACGAGCAGTACTTC.

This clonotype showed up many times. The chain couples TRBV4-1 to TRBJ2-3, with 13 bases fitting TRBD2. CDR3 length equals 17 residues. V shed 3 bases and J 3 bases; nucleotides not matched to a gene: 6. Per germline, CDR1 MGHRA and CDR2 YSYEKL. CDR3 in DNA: TGCGCCAGCAGCCACCGACTAGCGGGGGGTAGAACAGATACGCAGTATTTT. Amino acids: CASSHRLAGGRTDTQYF.

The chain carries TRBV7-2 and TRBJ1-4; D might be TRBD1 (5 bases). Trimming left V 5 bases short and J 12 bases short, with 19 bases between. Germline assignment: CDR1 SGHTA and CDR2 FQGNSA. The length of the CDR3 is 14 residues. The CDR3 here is CASSLGGTPGELFF. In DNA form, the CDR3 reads TGTGCCAGCAGCCTAGGCGGGACCCCCGGGGAACTGTTTTTT.

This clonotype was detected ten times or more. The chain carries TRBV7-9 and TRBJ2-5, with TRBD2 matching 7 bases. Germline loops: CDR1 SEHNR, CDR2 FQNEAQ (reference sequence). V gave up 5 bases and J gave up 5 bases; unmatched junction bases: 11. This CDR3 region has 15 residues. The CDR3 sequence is CASSPGLGEWETQYF. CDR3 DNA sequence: TGTGCCAGCAGCCCAGGACTAGGGGAGTGGGAGACCCAGTACTTC.